This TCR beta chain stems from a study of cytomegalovirus exposure and HLA in healthy donors. Likely unrecorded immune exposures existed in these nominally healthy donors. A word on this clone: What it recognizes is unknown.

Amplification used 60 Vbeta primers and 13 Jbeta primers. Data came from immunoSEQ multiplex PCR; TCRdb stores just in-frame clones and leaves some out. Of about 210,000 clones in the sample, around 86% were seen once. Whole-study results and caveats: Later analysis placed DRB1 highest and HLA-C lowest in TCR association rates, which differed by HLA locus. Donors belonging to an Asian-associated ancestry cluster reportedly showed fewer N-insertions in productive TCRs than the roughly 670-donor mean, according to what a later analysis found. Most observed TCR sequences were rare, whereas some public TCRs were detected in many donors.

With V trimmed by 4 bases and J by 5 bases, 3 bases remained unmatched. CDR1 and CDR2 (germline): SGHRS, YFSETQ. The CDR3 has 14 amino acids. The gene calls are TRBV5-1 and TRBJ1-4, with TRBD1 identical over 9 bases. The receptor's source is a woman between 45 and 65 years old in good health and CMV-seropositive. Sequenced sample: PBMCs. CDR3 loop: CASSTGQGNEKLFF. The CDR3 coding sequence is TGCGCCAGCAGCACGGGACAGGGCAATGAAAAACTGTTTTTT.